This T cell receptor beta chain was identified during a study of blood T cell repertoires in COVID-19. Background on the study: Specimens from acute and convalescent COVID-19 originated in the United States, Italy and Spain. The cDNA or gDNA used as material had been derived from T cells, B-cell-depleted T cells, or PBMCs.

Trimming took 2 bases from V and 3 from J, leaving 13 bases between them. Per the germline V gene, CDR1 is MNHEY and CDR2 is SMNVEV (reference sequence). The CDR3 contains 15 residues. Authors' analysis steps: Estimates of nucleated cell counts were drawn from the amplification of reference gene primers. The protocol was immunoSEQ multiplex PCR, while the TCRdb copy is restricted to in-frame clones and leaves out a portion. V and J calls and clone size follow that table, whereas D and trimming were derived from the DNA. The sample has about 71,000 clones; less than 95% are singletons. This receptor was obtained from a young woman with acute or convalescent COVID-19. This chain links TRBV27 with TRBJ1-1; the D gene is possibly TRBD1 (5 bases). Sequencing was carried out using peripheral blood. The CDR3 DNA is TGTGCCAGCAGTTTAGCCGGAGGGACCCACACTGAAGCTTTCTTT. Translated, it gives CASSLAGGTHTEAFF.